The 29 T cell receptor beta chains given below trace back to one sample, sequenced in a study of cytomegalovirus exposure and HLA in healthy donors (dated by TCRdb to the late 2010s). The library was made by the immunoSEQ multiplex PCR assay. The table was pulled from immuneACCESS by TCRdb, which kept in-frame rearrangements only. Such tables lose some clones; where checked, under half of the loss comes from unresolved V genes, and the rest has no known cause. The sample yields approximately 240,000 clones; about 89% were counted once. Roughly 1% of the sample is in the top ten clones. Input material: PBMCs. The receptors were gathered from a woman between 18 and 30 years old in good health and CMV-seronegative.

The chain couples TRBV7-3 to TRBJ2-5; the match to TRBD1 covers 8 bases. CDR1 and CDR2 (germline): SGHTA, FQGTGA. The CDR3 is 13 residues long. V lost 5 bases, J lost 5 bases, and 4 bases stayed unmatched. CDR3 sequence: CASSQTGAETQYF. The CDR3 DNA reads as TGTGCCAGCAGCCAGACAGGGGCTGAGACCCAGTACTTC.

The chain recombines TRBV19 with TRBJ1-4; TRBD1 aligns across 7 bases. Germline values: CDR1 LNHDA, CDR2 SQIVND (reference sequence). The junction had 5 bases not matched to a gene; V was cut back by 0 bases and J by 7 bases. The CDR3 runs to 15 residues. The CDR3 reads CASSIDGRGSEKLFF. The CDR3 DNA reads TGTGCCAGTAGTATAGACGGCAGGGGGAGTGAAAAACTGTTTTTT.

Here the CDR3 reads CASSQEDTSGNTIYF. CDR3 nucleotides: TGCGCCAGCAGCCAAGAGGACACCTCTGGAAACACCATATATTTT. This chain uses TRBV4-1 with TRBJ1-3; possible D gene TRBD1, 5 bases. The CDR3 has 15 residues. The V end was cut by 0 bases, the J end by 0 bases, with 6 bases between. Germline CDR1 is MGHRA and CDR2 is YSYEKL.

The chain employs TRBV4-1 and TRBJ2-2; D unresolved. Trimming left V 0 bases short and J 4 bases short, with 9 bases between. Germline assignment: CDR1 MGHRA and CDR2 YSYEKL. The CDR3 has 15 amino acids. CDR3 sequence reads: CASSQEKIVTGELFF. The CDR3 bases are TGCGCCAGCAGCCAAGAGAAAATAGTCACCGGGGAGCTGTTTTTT.

This chain links TRBV7-9 with TRBJ2-3, with no clear D. Looked up from germline, CDR1 is SEHNR and CDR2 is FQNEAQ (reference sequence). There are 15 residues in the CDR3. V was trimmed by 1 base and J by 4 bases, leaving 12 bases between them. The CDR3 reads CASSLVGGLPDTQYF. In nucleotides, the CDR3 is TGTGCCAGCAGCTTAGTTGGTGGCTTACCAGATACGCAGTATTTT.

This clone was observed a handful of times. The CDR3 loop is CASSQDPGPGQGAKDTEAFF. The CDR3 nucleotides are TGCGCCAGCAGCCAAGATCCCGGTCCGGGACAGGGGGCGAAGGACACTGAAGCTTTCTTT. This chain uses TRBV4-1 with TRBJ1-1; 12 bases are shared with TRBD1. V trimming: 0 bases; J trimming: 3 bases; junction bases outside the gene matches: 14. This CDR3 is 20 amino acids long. Germline CDR1 MGHRA, CDR2 YSYEKL.

The rearrangement uses TRBV6-1 and TRBJ2-1, with TRBD2 matching over 10 bases. This CDR3 contains 13 residues. Germline trimming cut 6 bases from V and 9 bases from J; bases unmatched to any gene: 5. CDR1 and CDR2 (germline): MNHNS, SASEGT. In DNA form, the CDR3 reads TGTGCCAGCAGGCTAGCGGGAGCGCTTGAGCAGTTCTTC. As protein: CASRLAGALEQFF.

This clone was seen once. The rearrangement uses TRBV18 and TRBJ1-5, with 7 bases identical to TRBD1. The trim removed 4 bases at V and 4 bases at J, leaving 16 bases unmatched. The germline V gene has CDR1 KGHSH and CDR2 LQKENI. CDR3 length: 18 amino acids. The CDR3 DNA sequence: TGTGCCAGCTCACTCACGAGACTGACCGGGACAGATAATCAGCCCCAGCATTTT. Amino acids: CASSLTRLTGTDNQPQHF.

The V and J genes are TRBV10-3 and TRBJ2-1; 10 bases are shared with TRBD2. The germline gives CDR1 ENHRY, CDR2 SYGVKD. V dropped 5 bases and J dropped 13; count of bases not matched to a gene: 8. This CDR3 is 13 amino acids long. This chain's CDR3 is CAISPAGGVGQFF. In DNA form, the CDR3 reads TGTGCCATCAGTCCAGCGGGAGGGGTTGGACAGTTCTTC.

This clone was seen more than once but under ten times. A read error may account for a junction end that differs from germline. This rearrangement joins TRBV6-1 to TRBJ2-7, with TRBD2 as a possible D gene (6 bases). CDR1 MNHNS and CDR2 SASEGT come from the germline V gene. The length of the CDR3 is 15 residues. The CDR3 is CASSEIGGTSFEQYF. For the CDR3, the DNA is TGTGCCAGCAGTGAAATCGGGGGAACCTCCTTCGAGCAGTACTTC.

The J gene is TRBJ2-1, the V gene TRBV2; TRBD2 agrees at 7 bases. CDR1 is SNHLY, CDR2 FYNNEI, per germline. The trim removed 6 bases at V and 8 bases at J, leaving 7 bases unmatched. The CDR3 is made up of 13 amino acids. This CDR3 reads CASRREQSDEQFF. CDR3 bases: TGTGCCAGCAGGCGGGAGCAGTCGGATGAGCAGTTCTTC.

The V gene is TRBV29-1, the J gene TRBJ2-7, with a weak D call TRBD1 (5 bases). This CDR3 spans 12 amino acids. Germline values: CDR1 SQVTM, CDR2 ANQGSEA. Trimming took 4 bases from V and 2 from J, leaving 9 bases between them. The CDR3 reads CSVVSGTYEQYF. CDR3 nucleotide sequence: TGCAGCGTTGTATCAGGGACCTACGAGCAGTACTTC.

This clone was counted a single time. The chain carries TRBV7-9 and TRBJ1-1; tentatively, D is TRBD1 (6 bases). CDR1 is SEHNR, CDR2 FQNEAQ, per germline (reference sequence). CDR3 length: 15 amino acids. V was clipped by 7 bases and J by 1 base, with 16 bases between them. The CDR3 bases are TGTGCCAGCACCCCTGGGGGGGGCCCGAACACTGAAGCTTTCTTT. It encodes CASTPGGGPNTEAFF.

The chain links TRBV11-1 to TRBJ1-2; D is perhaps TRBD1 (5 bases). CDR3 length: 13 residues. Germline V gene lookup returns CDR1 SGHAT and CDR2 FQDESV (reference sequence). Trimming pared 1 base from V and 2 bases from J, leaving 5 bases between. The CDR3 loop is CASSLGQNYGYTF. The CDR3 nucleotides read TGTGCCAGCAGCTTAGGACAGAACTATGGCTACACCTTC.

This sequence joins TRBV5-1 and TRBJ1-6, with 8 bases aligning to TRBD1. The V segment lost 3 bases and the J segment 8 bases; nucleotides outside the gene matches: 10. The CDR3 sequence is 16 residues long. The V gene's germline CDR1 is SGHRS and CDR2 YFSETQ. The CDR3 is CASSSAGGRGHSPLHF. CDR3 bases: TGCGCCAGCAGCTCGGCAGGGGGCCGAGGGCATTCACCCCTCCACTTT.

V usage is TRBV30 and J usage is TRBJ1-2, with D possibly matching TRBD1 (6 bases). The germline V and J ends were trimmed by 2 bases and 8 bases, with 24 bases remaining between them. Germline assignment: CDR1 GTSNPN and CDR2 SVGIG (reference sequence). The CDR3 is 16 amino acids. Here the CDR3 reads CAWSKGSTGSLRGYTF. CDR3 DNA: TGTGCCTGGAGTAAGGGGAGTACAGGGTCTTTACGCGGCTACACCTTC.

This clone came up once. The V and J genes are TRBV9 and TRBJ2-7; TRBD2 is a possible D gene (5 bases). CDR1 SGDLS and CDR2 YYNGEE come from the germline V gene. Trimming took 0 bases from V and 7 from J, leaving 11 bases between them. The CDR3 length is 13 residues. CDR3 sequence reads: CASSVDPGGEQYF. CDR3 nucleotides: TGTGCCAGCAGCGTAGACCCCGGAGGTGAGCAGTACTTC.

As concerns this clone: Relative to the germline gene, one junction end is altered; a read error may explain this. CDR3 in DNA: TGTGCCAGCGGACTAGCGGGAGCTTCCTACGGGCAGTACTTC. It translates to CASGLAGASYGQYF. The rearrangement uses TRBV9 and TRBJ2-7, with 13 bases matching TRBD2. The CDR3 spans 14 residues. The V gene's germline CDR1 is SGDLS and CDR2 YYNGEE.

This clone was detected only once. This chain joins TRBV2 and TRBJ1-4; D is undetermined. With 4 bases removed from V and 8 bases from J, the gap between germline ends came to 11 bases. Germline lookup yields CDR1 SNHLY and CDR2 FYNNEI. The CDR3 consists of 13 residues. Here the CDR3 DNA reads TGTGCCAGCAGTGCAGGAGGTGGGGAAAAACTGTTTTTT. It encodes CASSAGGGEKLFF.

This chain links TRBV13 with TRBJ2-2; no reliable D call. Trimming left V 7 bases short and J 6 bases short, with 15 bases between. Germline V gene lookup returns CDR1 PRHDT and CDR2 FYEKMQ (reference sequence). CDR3 length: 14 amino acids. In DNA form, the CDR3 reads TGTGCCAGCAACACCGGAGTAGAGGCCGGGGAGCTGTTTTTT. This translates into CASNTGVEAGELFF.

The chain has TRBV7-2 and TRBJ2-1, with 11 bases fitting TRBD1. V was pared by 0 bases and J by 7 bases, with 5 bases of the junction left unmatched. Germline assignment: CDR1 SGHTA and CDR2 FQGNSA. The CDR3 is 16 amino acids. In DNA form, the CDR3 reads TGTGCCAGCAGCTTAGCCGGGACAGGGGGTAATAATGAGCAGTTCTTC. It specifies CASSLAGTGGNNEQFF.

The CDR3 spells CASSPDSNEQFF. The DNA of the CDR3 is TGTGCCAGCAGCCCGGACAGCAATGAGCAGTTCTTC. V and J are TRBV7-8 and TRBJ2-1; maybe TRBD1 (6 bases). There are 12 residues in the CDR3. CDR1 SGHVS and CDR2 FQNEAQ come from the germline V gene. Trimming pared 5 bases from V and 6 bases from J, leaving 8 bases between.

CDR3 in DNA: TGTGCCAGCAGTTCGGGAGGTAGCTACAATGAGCAGTTCTTC. Its protein is CASSSGGSYNEQFF. The rearrangement uses TRBV6-5 and TRBJ2-1; TRBD2 matches 7 bases. The CDR3 sequence is 14 residues long. V dropped 4 bases and J dropped 3; count of bases not matched to a gene: 3. Germline loops: CDR1 MNHEY, CDR2 SVGAGI.

The rearrangement links TRBV6-5 to TRBJ1-3; a weak D match, TRBD1 (6 bases). V was pared by 6 bases and J by 8 bases, with 17 bases between. This CDR3 spans 14 amino acids. Germline assignment: CDR1 MNHEY and CDR2 SVGAGI. The CDR3 sequence: CASRKGGWGDTIYF. The CDR3 DNA reads as TGTGCCAGCAGAAAGGGGGGGTGGGGAGACACCATATATTTT.

This clone has just one count. The chain has TRBV29-1 and TRBJ1-2; weak D call: TRBD1 (6 bases). The CDR3 is 13 amino acids. Per the germline V gene, CDR1 is SQVTM and CDR2 is ANQGSEA. Deletions cut 1 base from V and 6 bases from J, with 12 bases between. The chain's CDR3 is CSVEGRGTHGYTF. Here the CDR3 DNA reads TGCAGCGTTGAAGGCAGGGGAACCCATGGCTACACCTTC. The full variable domain, its missing parts supplied by reference TRBV29-1 and TRBJ1-2, is SAVISQKPSRDICQRGTSLTIQCQVDSQVTMMFWYRQQPGQSLTLIATANQGSEATYESGFVIDKFPISRPNLTFSTLTVSNMSPEDSSIYLCSVEGRGTHGYTFGSGTRLTVV.

The chain joins TRBV6-6 to TRBJ1-5, with TRBD1 as a possible D gene (6 bases). This CDR3 region has 12 residues. Trimming stripped 11 bases from V and 3 bases from J, with 11 bases between. Looked up from germline, CDR1 is MNHNY and CDR2 is SVGAGI (reference sequence). The CDR3 DNA reads TGTGCCGCCGGGACAATCAATCAGCCCCAGCATTTT. Its protein product is CAAGTINQPQHF.

The chain uses TRBV5-1 and TRBJ2-7, with D hard to call. The CDR3 consists of 13 residues. V dropped 0 bases and J dropped 5 bases, with 9 bases sitting between them. Germline assignment: CDR1 SGHRS and CDR2 YFSETQ. The CDR3 DNA reads TGCGCCAGCAGCTTGGTGGGCCCAAACGAGCAGTACTTC. Encoded protein: CASSLVGPNEQYF.

The chain joins TRBV27 to TRBJ1-1, with 8 positions matching TRBD1. There are 14 residues in the CDR3. V dropped 6 bases and J dropped 1; count of bases not matched to a gene: 4. The germline V gene encodes CDR1 MNHEY and CDR2 SMNVEV (reference sequence). CDR3 bases: TGTGCCAGCAGGTCGACAGGGGCGAACACTGAAGCTTTCTTT. It translates to CASRSTGANTEAFF.

The V and J genes are TRBV2 and TRBJ2-7; a weak D match, TRBD1 (7 bases). The CDR3 contains 12 residues. Germline CDR1 SNHLY, CDR2 FYNNEI. V was clipped by 5 bases and J by 3 bases, with 8 bases between them. The CDR3 loop reads CASSQGGYEQYF. CDR3 in DNA: TGTGCCAGCAGTCAGGGGGGCTACGAGCAGTACTTC.